A single count supports the clone carrying this TCR beta chain. What it binds is unknown. The table came from immunoSEQ multiplex PCR; TCRdb's copy has only in-frame clones and leaves some out. The sample comprises around 87,000 clones, approximately 90% of which are singletons, and roughly 2.4% rests with the top ten. This specimen belongs to a study of T cell responses to AZD1222 COVID-19 vaccine. Overall study findings and caveats: Nearly half of unique spike-specific TCRs reportedly avoided B.1.351 and B.1.1.7 mutated regions. No repertoire was sampled before or during the peak T cell response, only after it.

Germline V lookup: CDR1 LGHNA, CDR2 YNFKEQ. This CDR3 contains 13 residues. V was clipped by 4 bases and J by 8 bases, with 14 bases between them. Recipients boosted at about 4 weeks or about 12 weeks are pooled. The TCR originated in an adult who received the AZD1222 COVID-19 vaccine. V is TRBV4-2 and J is TRBJ1-1; TRBD1 is a possible D gene (6 bases). Sequencing used peripheral blood, obtained 28 days after the second AZD1222 dose. As DNA, the CDR3 is TGTGCCAGCAGCCCACAAATAGACAGGGAAGCTTTCTTT. This translates into CASSPQIDREAFF.